This T cell receptor (beta chain) was sequenced in a study of T cells in Graves' hyperthyroidism and ophthalmopathy. This clonotype occurred many times. Its antigen is currently unknown. Amplified regions were TCR beta CDR3 sequences from RNA transcripts. TCR CDR3 underwent first-round RT-PCR with the HTBI primer set. One entry per CDR3 protein, called by TCRdb with MiXCR from the multiplex PCR reads. The sample has over 350,000 distinct CDR3 sequences, around 15% seen once; the top ten hold 25% to 30%. 10 ml of fresh peripheral blood supplied the PBMCs. Germline CDR1 reads SNHLY; CDR2 reads FYNNEI. Trimming removed 3 bases from V and 4 bases from J, with 9 bases in between. The CDR3 contains 13 residues. Study conclusions and caveats: Researchers found most expanded thyroid clonotypes above 0.001 in blood as well. Through a model of 13 V-J features, ophthalmopathy was separated from stable hyperthyroidism. A median roughly 6.6 months before onset, the model predicted ophthalmopathy.

This clonotype was sampled from a man in his fifties or sixties with Graves' ophthalmopathy. V gene TRBV2 combines with J gene TRBJ1-2; D is ambiguous. The sequenced sample consisted of blood. CDR3 in amino acids: CASSEEQIYGYTF. CDR3 nucleotides: TGTGCCAGCAGTGAGGAACAGATCTATGGCTACACCTTC. The whole variable domain, remainder taken from reference TRBV2 and TRBJ1-2, is EPEVTQTPSHQVTQMGQEVILRCVPISNHLYFYWYRQILGQKVEFLVSFYNNEISEKSEIFDDQFSVERPDGSNFTLKIRSTKLEDSAMYFCASSEEQIYGYTFGSGTRLTVV.